These 8 T cell receptor beta chains originate from one sample sequenced in a study of cytomegalovirus exposure and HLA in healthy donors. Vbeta (60) and Jbeta (13) primers were used in the PCR. Generated by immunoSEQ multiplex PCR, the TCRdb table keeps only in-frame clones and is missing some. The repertoire consists of approximately 93,000 clones, with roughly 79% occurring once and the leading ten covering roughly 3.8%. The sequencing sample was made of PBMCs. The receptors derive from a woman in her forties in good health and CMV-seronegative.

This clone showed up just a few times. The CDR3 loop reads CASMGTANTEAFF. In DNA, the CDR3 is TGTGCCAGCATGGGGACAGCAAACACTGAAGCTTTCTTT. J is TRBJ1-1 and V is TRBV9; 7 bases are shared with TRBD1. The CDR3 spans 13 residues. The ends lost 6 bases at V and 2 bases at J; junction bases unmatched: 4. Germline V lookup: CDR1 SGDLS, CDR2 YYNGEE. Supplemented by reference TRBV9 and TRBJ1-1, the full variable domain reads DSGVTQTPKHLITATGQRVTLRCSPRSGDLSVYWYQQSLDQGLQFLIQYYNGEERAKGNILERFSAQQFPDLHSELNLSSLELGDSALYFCASMGTANTEAFFGQGTRLTVV.

The V and J genes are TRBV7-2 and TRBJ2-1; 9 bases fit TRBD1. Germline CDR1 SGHTA, CDR2 FQGNSA. The J segment lost 7 bases and the V segment lost 8 bases, leaving 6 bases of the junction unmatched. The CDR3 contains 13 residues. The CDR3 reads CASEGQGGNEQFF. The DNA for the CDR3 is TGTGCCAGCGAGGGACAGGGAGGGAATGAGCAGTTCTTC.

The V call is TRBV10-3, the J call TRBJ2-7; 8 nucleotides match TRBD1. V gave up 0 bases and J gave up 5 bases; unmatched junction bases: 6. Germline assignment: CDR1 ENHRY and CDR2 SYGVKD. This CDR3 has 15 residues. The CDR3 DNA reads TGTGCCATCAGTGAGTCGTTGACAGGGGCAGACGAGCAGTACTTC. Translating it yields CAISESLTGADEQYF.

This chain connects TRBV4-3 to TRBJ2-7, with 7 bases matching TRBD2. Trimming took 5 bases from V and 5 from J; bases not matched to a gene: 12. In germline, CDR1 is LGHNA, CDR2 YSLEER. CDR3 length: 15 amino acids. This chain's CDR3 is CASSYGLGEVDEQYF. CDR3 coding DNA: TGCGCCAGCAGCTACGGACTAGGAGAAGTGGACGAGCAGTACTTC.

In regard to this clone: An end of the junction does not agree with germline; a read error may underlie this. The chain uses TRBV30 and TRBJ1-5; the match to TRBD1 covers 7 bases. This CDR3 comprises 13 residues. Germline CDR1 GTSNPN, CDR2 SVGIG (reference sequence). The CDR3 DNA follows: TGTGCCTGGAGTGGACAGGGTAAGCAGCCCCAGAATTTT. Amino acid sequence: CAWSGQGKQPQNF.

The rearrangement uses TRBV6-1 and TRBJ1-1; TRBD1 matches at 9 bases. The CDR3 loop spans 14 amino acids. Trimming at V came to 5 bases and at J to 4 bases, leaving 5 bases not matched to a gene. Germline CDR1 reads MNHNS; CDR2 reads SASEGT. The CDR3 DNA reads TGTGCCAGCAGTCACTCACAGGGGGCCACTGAAGCTTTCTTT. Its protein product is CASSHSQGATEAFF.

The sample holds one count of this clone. One end of the junction does not line up with germline, which may come from a read error. This chain joins TRBV7-9 and TRBJ1-1; TRBD1 might be the D (6 bases). Germline V gene data show CDR1 as SEHNR and CDR2 as FQNEAQ (reference sequence). This CDR3 has 10 amino acids. CDR3 in amino acids: CASSSIGTSF. In nucleotides, the CDR3 is TGTGCCAGCAGTTCTATCGGGACATCTTTT. The full variable domain, in which reference TRBV7-9 and TRBJ1-1 provide the parts outside the CDR3, is DTGVSQNPRHKITKRGQNVTFRCDPISEHNRLYWYRQTLGQGPEFLTYFQNEAQLEKSRLLSDRFSAERPKGSFSTLEIQRTEQGDSAMYLCASSSIGTSFGQGTRLTVV.

The genes are TRBV29-1 and TRBJ1-1, with 7 nucleotides matching TRBD1. This CDR3 comprises 12 residues. In germline, CDR1 is SQVTM, CDR2 ANQGSEA. V lost 6 bases to trimming and J lost 4 bases; unmatched junction nucleotides: 5. The CDR3 DNA reads as TGCAGCGTGCAGGGGGAAGTCACTGAAGCTTTCTTT. It is translated as CSVQGEVTEAFF.